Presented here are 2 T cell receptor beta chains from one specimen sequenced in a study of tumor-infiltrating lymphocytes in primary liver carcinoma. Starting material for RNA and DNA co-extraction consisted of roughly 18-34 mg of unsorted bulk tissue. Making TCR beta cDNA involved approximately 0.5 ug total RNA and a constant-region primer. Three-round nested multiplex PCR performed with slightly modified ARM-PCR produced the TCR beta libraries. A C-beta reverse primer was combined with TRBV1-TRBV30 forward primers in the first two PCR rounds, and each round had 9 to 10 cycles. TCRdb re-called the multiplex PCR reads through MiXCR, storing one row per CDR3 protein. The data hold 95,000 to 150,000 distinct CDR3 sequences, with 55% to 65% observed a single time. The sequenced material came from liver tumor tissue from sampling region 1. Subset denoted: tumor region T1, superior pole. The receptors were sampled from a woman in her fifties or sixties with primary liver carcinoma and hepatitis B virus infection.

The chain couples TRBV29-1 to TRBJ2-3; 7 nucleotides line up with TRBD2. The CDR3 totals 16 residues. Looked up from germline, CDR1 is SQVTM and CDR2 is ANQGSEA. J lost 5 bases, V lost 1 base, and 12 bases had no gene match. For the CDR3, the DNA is TGCAGCGTTGAAGGGGGGGGGTTTAGAGCACAAGATACGCAGTATTTT. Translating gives CSVEGGGFRAQDTQYF.

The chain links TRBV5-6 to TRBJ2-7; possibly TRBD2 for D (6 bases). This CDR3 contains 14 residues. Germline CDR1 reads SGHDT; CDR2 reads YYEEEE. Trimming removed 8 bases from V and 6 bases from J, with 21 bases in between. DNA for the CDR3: TGTGCCAGTAGGTACTCGGGACTTGCGGGCGAGCAGTACTTC. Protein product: CASRYSGLAGEQYF.